The 29 T cell receptor beta chains listed next were all sequenced from one sample in a study of T cell repertoires in cytomegalovirus infection. From the reads, TCRdb called clonotypes with MiXCR, one entry per CDR3 protein. Among roughly 300,000 distinct CDR3 sequences listed, over 20% were seen once. The sequenced material came from PBMCs. These receptors came from a human donor in good health (CMV status not recorded). Some clones in this sample may be carry-over from other donors' samples.

There are a few counts of this clonotype. The chain is built from TRBV5-1 and TRBJ1-6; 9 positions match TRBD1. Germline CDR1 reads SGHRS; CDR2 reads YFSETQ. This CDR3 is 14 amino acids long. The trim removed 1 base at V and 10 bases at J, leaving 3 bases unmatched. The CDR3 bases are TGCGCCAGCAGCTTGACAGGGGGCGAATCACCCCTCCACTTT. Translating it yields CASSLTGGESPLHF.

The genes are TRBV7-6 and TRBJ2-5; D uncertain. The CDR3 is made up of 12 amino acids. The V and J ends lost 5 bases and 5 bases respectively, with 9 bases between them. The germline CDR1 and CDR2 sequences are SGHVS and FNYEAQ. The DNA for the CDR3 is TGTGCCAGCAGCGTCCGTGGGGAGACCCAGTACTTC. Translated: CASSVRGETQYF.

The genes are TRBV28 and TRBJ2-7, with 10 bases identical to TRBD2. CDR3 length: 14 amino acids. The germline CDR1 and CDR2 sequences are MDHEN and SYDVKM. V lost 7 bases, J lost 7 bases, and 10 bases stayed unmatched. CDR3 sequence reads: CASTGSGTSVEQYF. The CDR3 DNA reads as TGTGCCAGCACTGGGTCGGGGACTAGCGTTGAGCAGTACTTC.

The J gene is TRBJ2-1, the V gene TRBV28; possible D gene TRBD1, 5 bases. Germline V gives CDR1 MDHEN, CDR2 SYDVKM. Trimming cost V 3 bases and J 8 bases, with 17 bases left between them. CDR3 length: 15 amino acids. The CDR3 nucleotides are TGTGCCAGCAGTTTCGACAGCCTCTCACGCGATGAGCAGTTCTTC. It yields the protein CASSFDSLSRDEQFF.

This clonotype has just a few counts. CDR3 sequence: CASSLDLGGEQYF. CDR3 sequence (DNA): TGCGCCAGCAGCTTGGATCTTGGAGGGGAGCAGTACTTC. The chain uses TRBV5-1 and TRBJ2-7; TRBD2 is a possible D gene (6 bases). From germline, CDR1 is SGHRS and CDR2 YFSETQ. Trimming pared 0 bases from V and 7 bases from J, leaving 11 bases between. The CDR3 consists of 13 residues.

The chain carries TRBV7-3 and TRBJ2-1; a weak D match, TRBD2 (6 bases). Trimming took 1 base from V and 8 from J, leaving 18 bases between them. Per the germline V gene, CDR1 is SGHTA and CDR2 is FQGTGA. The CDR3 length is 16 residues. The DNA of the CDR3 is TGTGCCAGCAGCTTAAGCCCCCCAGGAGGGGTGGATGAGCAGTTCTTC. Amino acids: CASSLSPPGGVDEQFF.

This clonotype came up many times. This chain links TRBV7-9 with TRBJ1-6; 9 positions match TRBD1. J gave up 10 bases and V 3 bases, and 7 bases lay outside the gene matches. Germline V gene data show CDR1 as SEHNR and CDR2 as FQNEAQ (reference sequence). CDR3 length: 15 residues. The CDR3 reads CASSLGQGDSSPLHF. CDR3 DNA sequence: TGTGCCAGCAGCTTGGGACAGGGAGATTCGTCACCCCTCCACTTT.

Only a few counts were recorded for this clonotype. This chain joins TRBV20-1 and TRBJ2-7, with D unresolved. The CDR3 spans 14 residues. Germline V gives CDR1 DFQATT, CDR2 SNEGSKA (reference sequence). Trimming left V 4 bases short and J 5 bases short, with 18 bases between. CDR3 DNA: TGCAGTGCTATGCTACACCTGGGCCAGGACGAGCAGTACTTC. Its protein is CSAMLHLGQDEQYF.

This clonotype was seen ten or more times. The V gene is TRBV7-2, the J gene TRBJ2-7; 9 bases match TRBD2. Per germline, CDR1 SGHTA and CDR2 FQGNSA. Germline trimming cut 1 base from V and 4 bases from J; bases unmatched to any gene: 8. This CDR3 spans 16 amino acids. The chain's CDR3 is CASSLETSGGWYEQYF. The DNA of the CDR3 is TGTGCCAGCAGCTTAGAAACGAGCGGGGGGTGGTACGAGCAGTACTTC.

V and J are TRBV5-1 and TRBJ2-1, with D hard to call. Per the germline V gene, CDR1 is SGHRS and CDR2 is YFSETQ. The CDR3 runs to 14 residues. V lost 2 bases and J lost 4, with 10 bases in between. CDR3 in amino acids: CASSFATQYNEQFF. The CDR3 DNA follows: TGCGCCAGCAGCTTCGCAACTCAATACAATGAGCAGTTCTTC.

The chain employs TRBV2 and TRBJ1-2, with 10 positions matching TRBD1. V was clipped by 0 bases and J by 3 bases; unmatched bases: 4. This CDR3 has 16 residues. Germline CDR1 is SNHLY and CDR2 is FYNNEI. The CDR3 DNA reads TGTGCCAGCAGTGAAGCGGGACAGGGGAGTTACTATGGCTACACCTTC. This encodes CASSEAGQGSYYGYTF.

This clonotype was observed a handful of times. The chain has TRBV5-1 and TRBJ2-3; D unresolved. This CDR3 contains 15 residues. The germline V and J ends were trimmed by 0 bases and 6 bases, with 14 bases remaining between them. Germline CDR1 is SGHRS and CDR2 is YFSETQ. CDR3 coding DNA: TGCGCCAGCAGCTTGGTATCCCCCTCAACGGATACGCAGTATTTT. Translating it yields CASSLVSPSTDTQYF.

This clonotype was detected many times. The chain employs TRBV7-2 and TRBJ1-3; 8 bases fit TRBD1. Losses at the gene ends were 5 bases for V and 4 bases for J; bases not matched to a gene: 4. CDR1 is SGHTA and CDR2 is FQGNSA in the germline V gene. CDR3 size: 14 residues. The CDR3 here is CASSPRTGGNTIYF. CDR3 nucleotide sequence: TGTGCCAGCAGCCCTAGGACAGGGGGAAACACCATATATTTT.

This clonotype was found a few times. The chain links TRBV19 to TRBJ1-2; D gene unclear. CDR1 and CDR2 (germline): LNHDA, SQIVND (reference sequence). The CDR3 totals 13 residues. With 10 bases removed from V and 2 bases from J, the gap between germline ends came to 14 bases. The CDR3 nucleotides read TGTGCCACCCGAAAACAGCAGAACTATGGCTACACCTTC. It encodes CATRKQQNYGYTF.

This clonotype was detected a few times. This rearrangement joins TRBV14 to TRBJ1-6, with a weak D call TRBD1 (5 bases). CDR1 SGHDN and CDR2 FVKESK come from the germline V gene. Trimming stripped 1 base from V and 6 bases from J, with 13 bases between. The CDR3 has 16 residues. This chain's CDR3 is CASSQVRGWSNSPLHF. The CDR3 DNA is TGTGCCAGCAGCCAAGTGAGGGGTTGGAGTAATTCACCCCTCCACTTT.

This clonotype was counted between two and nine times. J is TRBJ1-2 and V is TRBV24-1; D is possibly TRBD1 (6 bases). CDR1 and CDR2 (germline): KGHDR, SFDVKD. The CDR3 is made up of 14 amino acids. Trimming took off 2 bases at V and 2 bases at J, with 8 bases between the two ends. CDR3: CATSDWTANYGYTF. The DNA for the CDR3 is TGTGCCACCAGTGATTGGACAGCCAACTATGGCTACACCTTC.

This clonotype was recorded many times. The chain links TRBV7-2 to TRBJ2-1; 9 nucleotides align to TRBD1. J was trimmed by 10 bases and V by 2 bases; bases with no gene match: 6. Germline V gene lookup returns CDR1 SGHTA and CDR2 FQGNSA. The CDR3 runs 14 residues. The CDR3 nucleotides read TGTGCCAGCAGCTTAATGGACAGGGGCGGAGAGCAGTTCTTC. This encodes CASSLMDRGGEQFF.

This clonotype was detected many times. The chain carries TRBV7-3 and TRBJ2-1, with D perhaps being TRBD1 or TRBD2 (5 bases each). Germline CDR1 reads SGHTA; CDR2 reads FQGTGA. V lost 5 bases, J lost 10 bases, and 15 bases lay in between. The CDR3 is made up of 13 amino acids. The CDR3 DNA sequence: TGTGCCAGCAGCCCGTGGGGGACGGGAGAGCAGTTCTTC. It translates to CASSPWGTGEQFF.

The chain couples TRBV6-2 or TRBV6-3 to TRBJ1-5; D is undetermined. CDR1 and CDR2 from the germline V gene are MNHEY and SVGEGT. This CDR3 comprises 14 residues. V was clipped by 7 bases and J by 7 bases, with 17 bases between them. The CDR3 here is CASNNPGSKQPQHF. Written as DNA, the CDR3 is TGTGCCAGCAATAATCCGGGATCGAAGCAGCCCCAGCATTTT.

The table lists this clonotype with many counts. The chain has TRBV7-2 and TRBJ1-1, with D maybe TRBD1 (6 bases). From germline, CDR1 is SGHTA and CDR2 FQGNSA. V was shortened by 2 bases and J by 5 bases, with 15 bases between the two germline ends. This CDR3 spans 15 amino acids. The CDR3 sequence is CASSLLGQTITEAFF. The CDR3 DNA follows: TGTGCCAGCAGCTTATTAGGACAGACGATTACTGAAGCTTTCTTT. The full variable domain, its missing parts supplied by reference TRBV7-2 and TRBJ1-1, is GAGVSQSPSNKVTEKGKDVELRCDPISGHTALYWYRQSLGQGLEFLIYFQGNSAPDKSGLPSDRFSAERTGGSVSTLTIQRTQQEDSAVYLCASSLLGQTITEAFFGQGTRLTVV.

This clonotype showed up just once. This may stem from a read error, because a much larger clone lies one nucleotide away. The chain couples TRBV7-1 to TRBJ1-4; no reliable D call. TRBV7-1 is known as an ORF, though its function is uncertain. V lost 6 bases and J lost 1, with 9 bases in between. The CDR3 spans 14 residues. The CDR3 nucleotides are TGTGCCAGCAGACCCGGAGTAACTAATGAAAAACTGTTTTTT. Translating it yields CASRPGVTNEKLFF.

The rearrangement uses TRBV4-3 and TRBJ2-1, with 8 bases fitting TRBD2. Germline CDR1 and CDR2: LGHNA and YSLEER. Trimming removed 1 base from V and 4 bases from J; junction bases left unmatched: 3. The CDR3 is 15 residues long. The CDR3 nucleotides read TGCGCCAGCAGCCAAGGACTAGCGAATTACAATGAGCAGTTCTTC. Its protein is CASSQGLANYNEQFF.

The chain employs TRBV4-3 and TRBJ2-1; D may be TRBD1 (5 bases). CDR1 and CDR2 (germline): LGHNA, YSLEER. V was trimmed by 0 bases and J by 2 bases, leaving 11 bases between them. CDR3 length: 16 residues. The DNA of the CDR3 is TGCGCCAGCAGCCAAGATCCCGCACAGGCCTACAATGAGCAGTTCTTC. This encodes CASSQDPAQAYNEQFF.

This clonotype was recorded many times. V and J are TRBV7-2 and TRBJ2-1; no definite D call. The V gene's germline CDR1 is SGHTA and CDR2 FQGNSA. V was cut by 3 bases and J by 5 bases, with 8 bases left in between. The CDR3 sequence is 13 residues long. This CDR3 is CASSFGLNNEQFF. The CDR3 DNA sequence: TGTGCCAGCAGCTTCGGCCTAAACAATGAGCAGTTCTTC. Looking up the rest from reference TRBV7-2 and TRBJ2-1 gives the full variable domain: GAGVSQSPSNKVTEKGKDVELRCDPISGHTALYWYRQSLGQGLEFLIYFQGNSAPDKSGLPSDRFSAERTGGSVSTLTIQRTQQEDSAVYLCASSFGLNNEQFFGPGTRLTVL.

This clonotype has just one count. V gene TRBV2 combines with J gene TRBJ2-5; a possible D gene is TRBD1 (5 bases). V dropped 5 bases and J dropped 3 bases, with 13 bases sitting between them. Germline V gene data show CDR1 as SNHLY and CDR2 as FYNNEI. CDR3 length: 14 amino acids. The CDR3 DNA is TGTGCCAGCAGTTTCCTACTCAGGGAAGAGACCCAGTACTTC. Translation gives CASSFLLREETQYF.

This chain joins TRBV11-2 and TRBJ2-7, with D possibly being TRBD1 (6 bases). This CDR3 has 13 residues. The germline V gene encodes CDR1 SGHAT and CDR2 FQNNGV. Trimming pared 3 bases from V and 2 bases from J, leaving 8 bases between. CDR3 in DNA: TGTGCCAGCAGCTTCAAGGGGGCCTACGAGCAGTACTTC. Protein: CASSFKGAYEQYF.

This clonotype showed up many times. The chain links TRBV7-2 to TRBJ1-1; D remains unclear. The CDR3 has 14 residues. The V end was cut by 2 bases, the J end by 1 base, with 8 bases between. CDR1 and CDR2 from the germline V gene are SGHTA and FQGNSA. The CDR3 DNA is TGTGCCAGCAGCTTAACTGGTCGGAACACTGAAGCTTTCTTT. It codes for CASSLTGRNTEAFF. Together with reference TRBV7-2 and TRBJ1-1, the CDR3 gives the full variable domain: GAGVSQSPSNKVTEKGKDVELRCDPISGHTALYWYRQSLGQGLEFLIYFQGNSAPDKSGLPSDRFSAERTGGSVSTLTIQRTQQEDSAVYLCASSLTGRNTEAFFGQGTRLTVV.

This chain links TRBV6-6 with TRBJ1-6; maybe TRBD1 (5 bases). With 6 bases removed from V and 9 bases from J, the gap between germline ends came to 15 bases. CDR1 and CDR2 (germline): MNHNY, SVGAGI (reference sequence). The CDR3 contains 14 residues. The DNA for the CDR3 is TGTGCCAGCAGACCCGATGGGGGGTTTTCACCCCTCCACTTT. Encoded protein: CASRPDGGFSPLHF.

This clonotype was counted only a few times. The chain links TRBV14 to TRBJ2-1; 9 bases align to TRBD2. In germline, CDR1 is SGHDN, CDR2 FVKESK. The CDR3 runs to 13 residues. V shed 1 base, J shed 15 bases, and the junction held 7 bases outside the gene matches. Written as DNA, the CDR3 is TGTGCCAGCAGCCAAGTACTCGCGGGAGGGGCGTTCTTC. It codes for CASSQVLAGGAFF.